Below, 26 T cell receptor beta chains from the same sample are listed, as sequenced in a study of T cell responses to AZD1222 COVID-19 vaccine. Repertoires were generated with immunoSEQ multiplex PCR, while TCRdb's copy carries only in-frame clones and drops some. Of around 180,000 clones listed, 85% to 95% are singletons. The material sequenced was peripheral blood, taken on day 0 of AZD1222 vaccination. These receptor sequences come from an adult in good health.

The chain employs TRBV3-1 (or the pseudogene TRBV3-2) and TRBJ2-7; D gene unclear. Trimming removed 4 bases from V and 4 bases from J, with 11 bases in between. The CDR3 covers 13 residues. Germline assignment: CDR1 LGHDT and CDR2 YNNKEL (reference sequence). The CDR3 DNA sequence: TGTGCCAGCAGCCTCACCGAAGGATACGAGCAGTACGTC. Amino acids: CASSLTEGYEQYV.

V and J are TRBV5-8 and TRBJ1-1; 7 positions agree with TRBD1. The CDR3 covers 14 residues. J was trimmed by 0 bases and V by 2 bases; bases with no gene match: 1. Germline loops: CDR1 SGHTS, CDR2 YDEGEE. The CDR3 region is CASSFGQVNTEAFF. The CDR3 region has the DNA TGTGCCAGCAGCTTTGGACAGGTGAACACTGAAGCTTTCTTT.

This chain uses TRBV12-3 or TRBV12-4 with TRBJ1-1; D is ambiguous. The V end was cut by 7 bases, the J end by 5 bases, with 14 bases between. The length of the CDR3 is 13 residues. The CDR3 loop reads CASTRTSRTEAFF. CDR3 DNA: TGTGCCAGCACCAGGACGTCGCGAACTGAAGCTTTCTTT.

The chain combines TRBV12-3 or TRBV12-4 with TRBJ1-2, with D perhaps TRBD1 (6 bases). This CDR3 has 12 residues. With 5 bases removed from V and 7 bases from J, the gap between germline ends came to 11 bases. The CDR3 sequence is CASSRYRAGYTF. The CDR3 DNA reads TGTGCCAGCAGTCGATACAGGGCTGGCTACACCTTC.

This sequence joins TRBV5-1 and TRBJ2-7; 11 nucleotides agree with TRBD1. V was pared by 7 bases and J by 2 bases, with 8 bases of the junction left unmatched. CDR1 and CDR2 from the germline V gene are SGHRS and YFSETQ. The CDR3 consists of 15 residues. The CDR3 loop reads CASAPSGQGAYEQYF. CDR3 DNA: TGCGCCAGCGCCCCCTCGGGACAGGGGGCCTACGAGCAGTACTTC.

The gene calls are TRBV5-1 and TRBJ1-2; D is unclear. Per the germline V gene, CDR1 is SGHRS and CDR2 is YFSETQ. Trimming pared 4 bases from V and 4 bases from J, leaving 17 bases between. The CDR3 sequence is 15 residues long. The CDR3 nucleotides are TGCGCCAGCAGCACCCGGGATCCTCGGACCTATGGCTACACCTTC. It yields the protein CASSTRDPRTYGYTF.

The genes are TRBV5-4 and TRBJ2-1; 13 bases match TRBD2. The CDR3 spans 17 residues. Germline CDR1 SGHNT, CDR2 YYREEE (reference sequence). With V trimmed by 4 bases and J by 6 bases, 10 bases remained unmatched. The CDR3 loop is CASSPGTSGVRVNEQFF. The CDR3 nucleotides read TGTGCCAGCAGCCCCGGGACTAGCGGGGTGCGGGTCAATGAGCAGTTCTTC.

The chain uses TRBV5-1 and TRBJ1-2; a weak D match, TRBD1 (5 bases). V was trimmed by 0 bases and J by 8 bases, leaving 23 bases between them. This CDR3 comprises 17 residues. CDR1 is SGHRS, CDR2 YFSETQ, per germline. The CDR3 here is CASSLEGRGRTPGGYTF. Written as DNA, the CDR3 is TGCGCCAGCAGCTTGGAAGGGAGGGGACGAACTCCGGGGGGCTACACCTTC.

This chain connects TRBV24-1 to TRBJ2-3, with D uncertain. The germline CDR1 and CDR2 sequences are KGHDR and SFDVKD. Trimming stripped 2 bases from V and 11 bases from J, with 13 bases between. The CDR3 totals 13 residues. Here the CDR3 DNA reads TGTGCCACCAGTGATTACCCTCGAAGGGAGCAGTATTTT. Its protein product is CATSDYPRREQYF.

The chain carries TRBV3-1 (or the pseudogene TRBV3-2) and TRBJ1-2, with TRBD1 as a possible D gene (5 bases). Germline lookup yields CDR1 LGHDT and CDR2 YNNKEL (reference sequence). V was cut by 2 bases and J by 8 bases, with 12 bases left in between. The CDR3 runs to 13 residues. CDR3: CASSQFSQGGYTF. CDR3 coding DNA: TGTGCCAGCAGCCAATTTTCTCAGGGCGGCTACACCTTC.

The CDR3 region is CASSPGEPETQYF. DNA of the CDR3: TGTGCCAGCAGCCCGGGTGAGCCGGAGACCCAGTACTTC. This rearrangement joins TRBV6-6 to TRBJ2-5; the D is unclear. Germline V gene data show CDR1 as MNHNY and CDR2 as SVGAGI (reference sequence). V was shortened by 6 bases and J by 5 bases, with 13 bases between the two germline ends. This CDR3 spans 13 amino acids.

The rearrangement joins TRBV6-4 to TRBJ1-1, with D uncertain. The CDR3 spans 13 residues. Germline V CDR1 and CDR2: MRHNA, SNTAGT. Trimming stripped 5 bases from V and 3 bases from J, with 10 bases between. CDR3: CASSSGPYTEAFF. The CDR3 DNA follows: TGTGCCAGCAGTTCCGGGCCCTACACTGAAGCTTTCTTT.

This clone has more than one count but fewer than ten. A much bigger clone sits one base away, suggesting this may be a read error. The chain links TRBV6-1 to TRBJ2-1; a weak D match, TRBD2 (7 bases). CDR1 and CDR2 from the germline V gene are MNHNS and SASEGT. The CDR3 has 16 residues. V was trimmed by 3 bases and J by 1 base, leaving 13 bases between them. The CDR3 nucleotides read TGTGCCAGCAGTGACGGGGGAGGGGGGTCCTACAATGAGCAGTTCTTC. Encoded protein: CASSDGGGGSYNEQFF.

The chain has TRBV30 and TRBJ1-4; 7 nucleotides match TRBD1. The CDR3 totals 15 residues. J gave up 5 bases and V 5 bases, and 11 bases lay outside the gene matches. Germline assignment: CDR1 GTSNPN and CDR2 SVGIG (reference sequence). In DNA, the CDR3 is TGTGCCTGGCTTGCCCACAGGGGCGGGAATGAAAAACTGTTTTTT. This translates into CAWLAHRGGNEKLFF.

There are a few counts of this clone. The chain is built from TRBV7-9 and TRBJ2-1, with 10 nucleotides matching TRBD2. J was trimmed by 7 bases and V by 5 bases; bases with no gene match: 8. The CDR3 runs to 15 residues. The germline CDR1 and CDR2 sequences are SEHNR and FQNEAQ (reference sequence). CDR3 protein: CASSHLAGVGNEQFF. The CDR3 coding sequence is TGTGCCAGCAGCCATCTAGCGGGAGTGGGGAATGAGCAGTTCTTC.

The chain has TRBV5-6 and TRBJ1-4, with D possibly matching TRBD1 (5 bases). The germline gives CDR1 SGHDT, CDR2 YYEEEE. There are 15 residues in the CDR3. V shed 4 bases and J shed 3 bases, with 13 bases lying between them. The CDR3 DNA reads as TGTGCCAGCAGCCTGTGGAGGGACCCTAATGAAAAACTGTTTTTT. It encodes CASSLWRDPNEKLFF.

About this clone itself: The same CDR3 is also encoded by other DNA sequences in this sample. This chain joins TRBV30 and TRBJ1-2; D may be TRBD1 (6 bases). V dropped 5 bases and J dropped 3 bases, with 19 bases sitting between them. This CDR3 has 15 amino acids. The germline CDR1 and CDR2 sequences are GTSNPN and SVGIG (reference sequence). CDR3 region: CAWRGRDTRDYGYTF. The CDR3, as DNA: TGTGCCTGGCGGGGCCGGGACACCCGCGACTATGGCTACACCTTC. Looking up the rest from reference TRBV30 and TRBJ1-2 gives the full variable domain: SQTIHQWPATLVQPVGSPLSLECTVEGTSNPNLYWYRQAAGRGLQLLFYSVGIGQISSEVPQNLSASRPQDRQFILSSKKLLLSDSGFYLCAWRGRDTRDYGYTFGSGTRLTVV.

This chain uses TRBV7-2 with TRBJ1-1; D is ambiguous. Germline V gene lookup returns CDR1 SGHTA and CDR2 FQGNSA. The CDR3 spans 12 residues. V shed 1 base and J shed 5 bases, with 5 bases lying between them. The DNA for the CDR3 is TGTGCCAGCAGCTTAGTCTCTACTGAAGCTTTCTTT. This codes for CASSLVSTEAFF.

The chain couples TRBV11-2 to TRBJ2-7; possibly TRBD1 for D (6 bases). CDR1 is SGHAT, CDR2 FQNNGV, per germline. V shed 4 bases and J shed 5 bases, with 6 bases lying between them. The length of the CDR3 is 11 residues. The CDR3 here is CASSSGDEQYF. Here the CDR3 DNA reads TGTGCCAGCAGCTCAGGGGACGAGCAGTACTTC.

The chain joins TRBV3-1 (or the pseudogene TRBV3-2) to TRBJ1-5, with TRBD1 as a possible D gene (6 bases). The CDR3 sequence is 13 residues long. Germline values: CDR1 LGHDT, CDR2 YNNKEL (reference sequence). Trimming cost V 0 bases and J 7 bases, with 7 bases left between them. CDR3 loop: CASSQEGGQPQHF. The DNA of the CDR3 is TGTGCCAGCAGCCAAGAAGGGGGGCAGCCCCAGCATTTT.

The CDR3 loop reads CASSLGTGEAFF. CDR3 bases: TGTGCCAGCAGCCTCGGGACAGGAGAAGCTTTCTTT. V usage is TRBV4-2 and J usage is TRBJ1-1; 8 bases line up with TRBD1. The CDR3 loop spans 12 amino acids. The ends lost 4 bases at V and 8 bases at J; junction bases unmatched: 3. The germline gives CDR1 LGHNA, CDR2 YNFKEQ.

The V call is TRBV4-3, the J call TRBJ2-1; 8 positions match TRBD1. The length of the CDR3 is 16 residues. CDR1 is LGHNA, CDR2 YSLEER, per germline. After removal of 5 bases from V and 8 bases from J, the junction contained 14 bases not matched to a gene. DNA for the CDR3: TGCGCCAGCAGCGCGCTTCTCGGACAGGGAGATGATGAGCAGTTCTTC. Protein product: CASSALLGQGDDEQFF.

The chain employs TRBV7-2 and TRBJ2-7; tentative D call: TRBD2 (6 bases). The CDR3 has 17 residues. Germline CDR1 SGHTA, CDR2 FQGNSA. V lost 1 base, J lost 3 bases, and 19 bases lay in between. CDR3 nucleotide sequence: TGTGCCAGCAGCTTAGTGCGTTCCGGACTACTCTTCTACGAGCAGTACTTC. This sequence encodes CASSLVRSGLLFYEQYF. Using reference TRBV7-2 and TRBJ2-7 for the parts outside the CDR3, the full variable domain is GAGVSQSPSNKVTEKGKDVELRCDPISGHTALYWYRQSLGQGLEFLIYFQGNSAPDKSGLPSDRFSAERTGGSVSTLTIQRTQQEDSAVYLCASSLVRSGLLFYEQYFGPGTRLTVT.

This chain links TRBV7-6 with TRBJ1-1; D uncertain. V was pared by 1 base and J by 6 bases, with 15 bases between. Germline CDR1 SGHVS, CDR2 FNYEAQ. The CDR3 loop spans 15 amino acids. The DNA for the CDR3 is TGTGCCAGCAGCTTAGATGGGTTAGGTGGGGCTGAAGCTTTCTTT. This gives the protein CASSLDGLGGAEAFF.

The rearrangement links TRBV3-1 (or the pseudogene TRBV3-2) to TRBJ2-5; D may be TRBD1 (5 bases). The germline V gene encodes CDR1 LGHDT and CDR2 YNNKEL (reference sequence). The CDR3 totals 15 residues. V shed 0 bases and J shed 2 bases, with 10 bases lying between them. CDR3 nucleotides: TGTGCCAGCAGCCAAGATTGGACAAGTCAAGAGACCCAGTACTTC. This translates into CASSQDWTSQETQYF.

The J gene is TRBJ1-1, the V gene TRBV10-3; D possibly corresponds to TRBD1 (6 bases). The CDR3 is made up of 14 amino acids. Deletions cut 8 bases from V and 1 base from J, with 14 bases between. The germline gives CDR1 ENHRY, CDR2 SYGVKD. CDR3 protein: CAIGVSDRNTEAFF. In DNA form, the CDR3 reads TGTGCCATCGGGGTTTCGGACAGGAACACTGAAGCTTTCTTT.